This TCR beta chain was retrieved from a study of radiotherapy plus CTLA-4 blockade in lung cancer (dated by TCRdb to 2016 to 2019). Turning to the overall study: Objective responses were observed in approximately 19% of enrolled patients, and disease control was achieved in 25% to 35%. The full study reports these points: TCR clones derived from tumors expanded in peripheral blood after treatment with radiotherapy and ipilimumab. Early dynamic changes in blood T cell clones, together with increased serum interferon-beta after radiation, were reported as the strongest predictors of response.

The study evaluated CTLA-4 blockade (ipilimumab) given together with focal radiation therapy in patients who had chemo-refractory metastatic non-small-cell lung cancer. Comments on this clone: This receptor's antigen is unknown. Base qualities are missing; no much larger clone stands one base away.

The method was the immunoSEQ multiplex PCR assay. This is the immuneACCESS table as TCRdb keeps it, with only in-frame sequences that have V and J called. A part of the clones is gone; compared with another copy, unresolved V genes explain less than half, and the rest is unexplained. The sample table holds tens of thousands of clones, of which around 77% were seen once. About 2.6% of the sample is in the top ten clones. CDR1 is given as SNHLY and CDR2 as FYNNEI, both from the germline V gene. V is pruned by 4 bases and J by 2 bases, leaving 6 bases of the junction without a gene match. The CDR3 holds 16 amino acids from the cysteine to the phenylalanine. Left in the record is the CDR3 DNA by itself, 48 bases read in frame from the first base.

The sample here was peripheral blood, taken from a patient treated with radiotherapy plus ipilimumab. This sequence was found in a human donor with non-small cell lung cancer whose response to radiotherapy plus ipilimumab could not be evaluated. Rearrangement joined TRBV2 to TRBJ2-3, with 10 bases in between that match TRBD1. The DNA is TGTGCCAGCAGTGGGTTAGGGACAGGGGTCACAGATACGCAGTATTTT. Its product reads: CASSGLGTGVTDTQYF.